These T cell receptor beta chains were read from a single sample in a study of molecular identifiers for immune sequencing clone quantification. One entry per CDR3 protein, called by TCRdb with MiXCR from the PCR reads. The sample shows 40,000 to 65,000 distinct CDR3 sequences, 35% to 40% of them seen only once. Sequencing was performed on naive CD8+ T cells from blood, with Jurkat cell RNA spiked in. These receptors originate from a human donor in good health. Some libraries in this study had Jurkat cell RNA spiked in. Both conserved end residues are part of each CDR3. The order of the fields is V gene, CDR3 length, D gene, J gene, clone size, CDR3 protein, CDR3 DNA. The D gene is left open where the match is weak. Rows may omit the clone size; those that give it use once, few, many or a size class.

TRBV7-8	15	.	TRBJ1-1	few	CASSLGAGINTEAFF	TGTGCCAGCAGCTTAGGGGCCGGGATTAACACTGAAGCTTTCTTT
TRBV27	16	TRBD2	TRBJ2-3	once	CASSLFLAGGPDTQYF	TGTGCCAGCAGTTTATTTCTTGCGGGAGGGCCGGATACGCAGTATTTT
TRBV28	12	.	TRBJ2-1	medium-sized	CASSPTGSEQFF	TGTGCCAGCAGTCCCACAGGGTCCGAGCAGTTCTTC
TRBV19	13	.	TRBJ1-6	.	CASSIYRVSPLHF	TGTGCCAGTAGTATCTACAGGGTCTCACCCCTCCACTTT
TRBV3-1	18	.	TRBJ1-3	.	CASSQDNTPVFDGNTIYF	TGTGCCAGCAGCCAAGATAACACCCCGGTTTTTGATGGAAACACCATATATTTT
TRBV25-1	16	TRBD1	TRBJ2-2	.	CASSEFSGTGAGELYF	TGTGCCAGCAGTGAATTCTCCGGGACAGGGGCCGGGGAGCTGTATTTT
TRBV5-3	12	.	TRBJ2-4	.	CGSSSRENIQYF	TGTGGCAGCAGCTCCAGGGAAAACATTCAGTACTTC
TRBV11-2	14	TRBD2	TRBJ2-1	.	CASSRSSGTDEQFF	TGTGCCAGCAGCAGGTCTAGCGGGACCGATGAGCAGTTCTTC
TRBV20-1	13	.	TRBJ1-1	.	CSARSRGRNEAFF	TGCAGTGCTAGATCGAGGGGCCGCAACGAAGCTTTCTTT
TRBV6-2/TRBV6-3	15	.	TRBJ1-5	.	CASTDWMYSNQPQHF	TGTGCCAGCACCGACTGGATGTATAGCAATCAGCCCCAGCATTTT
TRBV6-2/TRBV6-3	13	.	TRBJ1-5	medium-sized	CASTDRSNQPQHF	TGTGCCAGCACGGACCGATCCAATCAGCCCCAGCATTTT
TRBV5-1	13	.	TRBJ1-4	.	CASSLVGSEKLVF	TGCGCCAGCAGCTTGGTCGGCTCCGAAAAACTGGTTTTT
TRBV28	18	.	TRBJ2-2	.	CASSFPRREGMNTGELFF	TGTGCCAGCAGTTTCCCCCGGCGCGAGGGGATGAACACCGGGGAGCTGTTTTTT
TRBV5-6	15	.	TRBJ2-7	many	CASSPGSSAAYEQYF	TGTGCCAGCAGCCCCGGTTCTAGCGCGGCCTACGAGCAGTACTTC
TRBV7-6	16	TRBD2	TRBJ2-3	.	CASSPRLAGGTDTQYF	TGTGCCAGCAGCCCCCGACTAGCGGGAGGCACAGATACGCAGTATTTT
TRBV7-6	14	.	TRBJ2-7	few	CASSFGHSGDEQYF	TGTGCCAGCAGCTTCGGTCATAGTGGGGACGAGCAGTACTTC
TRBV7-8	13	.	TRBJ2-7	.	CASRPDWGIEQYF	TGTGCAAGCAGGCCGGACTGGGGGATTGAACAGTACTTC
TRBV20-1	13	.	TRBJ2-3	many	CSARTSPTDTQYF	TGCAGTGCTAGGACCTCCCCCACAGATACGCAGTATTTT
TRBV28	15	.	TRBJ2-2	.	CASSLWSVNTGELFF	TGTGCCAGCAGTTTATGGTCTGTAAACACCGGGGAGCTGTTTTTT
TRBV28	14	.	TRBJ2-7	many	CASSWRGGSAEQYF	TGTGCCAGCAGTTGGAGGGGGGGTTCGGCCGAGCAGTACTTC
TRBV4-2	15	TRBD1	TRBJ1-2	few	CASSQDPQGYYGYTF	TGTGCCAGCAGCCAAGACCCACAGGGGTACTATGGCTACACCTTC
TRBV20-1	13	.	TRBJ1-5	.	CSASFRGNRPQHF	TGCAGTGCTAGTTTCCGGGGCAATCGGCCCCAGCACTTT
TRBV10-1	14	.	TRBJ2-1	.	CASCEAWSYNEQFF	TGCGCCAGCTGTGAGGCATGGAGCTACAATGAACAGTTCTTC
TRBV20-1	13	.	TRBJ1-4	many	CSARDGAHEKLFF	TGCAGTGCTAGAGACGGGGCGCATGAAAAACTGTTTTTT
TRBV6-5	16	.	TRBJ2-1	.	CASSYSRDTSYNERFF	TGTGCCAGCAGTTACTCGAGGGACACCTCCTACAATGAGCGGTTCTTC
TRBV28	16	TRBD2	TRBJ2-5	.	CASSLLTSGRRKPQYF	TGTGCCAGCAGTTTATTGACTAGCGGGAGGAGGAAGCCCCAGTACTTC
TRBV5-1	17	TRBD2	TRBJ2-5	few	CASSLGLAGGNQETQYF	TGCGCCAGCAGCTTGGGACTAGCGGGAGGAAACCAAGAGACCCAGTACTTC
TRBV10-3	13	.	TRBJ1-5	.	CAISRVSSQPQHF	TGTGCCATCAGCAGGGTCAGTAGCCAGCCCCAGCATTTT
TRBV4-3	17	TRBD1	TRBJ1-6	.	CASSPTGLGDYNSPLHF	TGCGCCAGCAGCCCGACAGGGTTGGGAGACTATAATTCACCCCTCCACTTT
TRBV28	15	.	TRBJ2-7	many	CASSSFRDPSYEQYF	TGTGCCAGCAGTTCCTTCCGGGATCCCTCCTACGAGCAGTACTTC
TRBV28	15	TRBD1	TRBJ2-7	.	CASTDSGQGVGEQYF	TGTGCCAGCACCGATTCGGGACAGGGGGTTGGTGAGCAGTACTTC
TRBV5-4	14	.	TRBJ2-5	.	CASSFPPGLETQYF	TGTGCCAGCAGCTTTCCTCCCGGGCTAGAGACCCAGTACTTC
TRBV27	13	.	TRBJ2-4	.	CASSSTLSNIQYF	TGTGCCAGCAGTTCCACTCTCTCGAACATTCAGTACTTC
TRBV20-1	13	TRBD1	TRBJ1-1	.	CSASEDRITEAFF	TGCAGTGCTAGCGAGGACAGGATTACTGAAGCTTTCTTT
TRBV7-2	17	.	TRBJ2-7	.	CASSGGRMRDHTYEQYF	TGTGCCAGCAGCGGGGGTCGGATGCGGGACCACACCTACGAGCAGTACTTC
TRBV5-6	16	TRBD2	TRBJ2-7	few	CASSLLIAGEWWEQYF	TGTGCCAGCAGCTTGTTAATAGCGGGAGAGTGGTGGGAGCAGTACTTC
TRBV19	13	TRBD1	TRBJ2-7	once	CASSYRGLNEQYF	TGTGCCAGTAGTTACAGGGGGCTCAACGAGCAGTACTTC
TRBV10-3	12	.	TRBJ1-2	few	CAISESGDGYTF	TGTGCCATCAGTGAATCAGGGGATGGCTACACCTTC
TRBV28	16	TRBD2	TRBJ2-3	.	CASSLPGLVAADTQYF	TGTGCCAGCAGTTTACCTGGACTAGTCGCCGCAGATACGCAGTATTTT
TRBV5-4	14	.	TRBJ2-5	many	CASSPDSSQETQYF	TGTGCCAGCAGCCCGGACAGTTCCCAAGAGACCCAGTACTTC
TRBV6-5	13	.	TRBJ1-5	many	CASRAVGNQPQHF	TGTGCCAGCAGGGCTGTGGGCAATCAGCCCCAGCATTTT
TRBV21-1	17	.	TRBJ2-3	few	CASSKEALEGGTDTQYF	TGTGCCAGCAGCAAAGAGGCCCTAGAAGGAGGTACAGATACGCAGTATTTT
TRBV6-2/TRBV6-3	13	.	TRBJ2-5	once	CASTDIAQETQYF	TGTGCCAGCACGGACATCGCCCAAGAGACCCAGTACTTC
TRBV5-4	16	.	TRBJ2-2	.	CASSLERTANTGEQFF	TGTGCCAGCAGCTTAGAGAGGACAGCGAACACCGGGGAGCAGTTTTTT
TRBV9	17	TRBD2	TRBJ2-3	.	CASSEASGGFRTDTQYF	TGTGCCAGCAGCGAGGCCAGCGGGGGGTTTCGCACAGATACGCAGTATTTT
TRBV28	16	.	TRBJ1-2	many	CASSFSKESRTYGYTF	TGTGCCAGCAGTTTCAGTAAGGAAAGTCGGACTTATGGCTACACCTTC
TRBV28	14	TRBD2	TRBJ2-7	many	CASSFALAEYEQYF	TGTGCCAGCAGTTTTGCGCTAGCGGAATACGAGCAGTACTTC
TRBV12-3/TRBV12-4	15	TRBD2	TRBJ2-7	.	CASSLEGRGTYEQYF	TGTGCCAGCAGCCTGGAGGGGCGGGGGACCTACGAGCAGTACTTC
TRBV7-6	14	.	TRBJ2-3	.	CASSLAGGTGTQYF	TGTGCCAGCAGCTTAGCGGGAGGCACAGGTACGCAGTATTTT
TRBV6-2/TRBV6-3	14	TRBD1	TRBJ1-1	few	CASNDRGLGTEAFF	TGTGCCAGCAACGACAGGGGGCTGGGGACTGAAGCTTTCTTT
TRBV6-2/TRBV6-3	11	.	TRBJ2-1	.	CASSYGYEQFF	TGTGCCAGCAGTTACGGGTACGAGCAGTTCTTC
TRBV6-1	16	.	TRBJ1-1	.	CASSRREPLYNTEAFF	TGTGCCAGCAGTCGCAGGGAACCTTTGTACAACACTGAAGCTTTCTTT
TRBV16	14	TRBD1	TRBJ2-7	few	CASSQDRALYEQYF	TGTGCCAGCAGCCAGGACAGGGCCCTCTACGAGCAGTACTTC
TRBV4-3	16	.	TRBJ2-7	.	CASSQDRQGSSYEQYF	TGCGCCAGCAGCCAAGACCGGCAGGGGAGTTCCTACGAGCAGTACTTC